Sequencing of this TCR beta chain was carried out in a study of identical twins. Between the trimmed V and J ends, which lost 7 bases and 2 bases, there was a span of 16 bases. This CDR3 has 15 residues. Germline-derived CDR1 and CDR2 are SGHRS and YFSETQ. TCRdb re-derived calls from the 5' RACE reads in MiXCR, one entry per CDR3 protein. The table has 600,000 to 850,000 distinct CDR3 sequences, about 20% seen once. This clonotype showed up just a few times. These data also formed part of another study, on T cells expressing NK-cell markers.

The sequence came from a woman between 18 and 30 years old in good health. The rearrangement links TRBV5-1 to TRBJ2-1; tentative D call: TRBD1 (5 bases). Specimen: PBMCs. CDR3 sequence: CASHPGHTAYNEQFF. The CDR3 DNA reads TGCGCCAGCCACCCTGGACACACGGCCTACAATGAGCAGTTCTTC.